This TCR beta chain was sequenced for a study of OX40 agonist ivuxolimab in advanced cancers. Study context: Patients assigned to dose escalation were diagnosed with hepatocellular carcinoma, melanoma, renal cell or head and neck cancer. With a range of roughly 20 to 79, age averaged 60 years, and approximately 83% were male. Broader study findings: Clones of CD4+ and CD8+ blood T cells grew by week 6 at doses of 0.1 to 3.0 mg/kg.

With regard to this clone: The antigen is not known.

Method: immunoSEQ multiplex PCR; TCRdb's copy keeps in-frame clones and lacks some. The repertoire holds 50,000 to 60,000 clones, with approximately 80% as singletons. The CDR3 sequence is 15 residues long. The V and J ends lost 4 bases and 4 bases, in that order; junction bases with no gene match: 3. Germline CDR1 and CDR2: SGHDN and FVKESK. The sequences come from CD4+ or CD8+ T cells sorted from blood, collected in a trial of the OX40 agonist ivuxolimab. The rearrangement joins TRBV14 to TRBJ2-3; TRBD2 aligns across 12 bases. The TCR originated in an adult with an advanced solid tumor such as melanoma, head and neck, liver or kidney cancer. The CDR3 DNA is TGTGCCAGCAGCCCGACTAGCGGGAGCTCAGATACGCAGTATTTT. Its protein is CASSPTSGSSDTQYF.